The 26 T cell receptor beta chains presented below share a single source sample, sequenced in a study of radiotherapy plus CTLA-4 blockade in lung cancer (dated by TCRdb to 2016 to 2018). The library was obtained by the immunoSEQ multiplex PCR assay. What TCRdb holds here is the immuneACCESS table cut down to in-frame rearrangements. Part of the clones is not present; checked against another copy, under half of the missing clones reflect an unresolved V gene, and the others are unexplained. For this sample there are roughly 120,000 clones; 81% appear just once. The top ten clones comprise 2.5% to 3.5% of the sample. The specimen comprised peripheral blood, sampled from a patient treated with radiotherapy plus ipilimumab. The receptors were sampled from a human donor with non-small cell lung cancer that progressed on radiotherapy plus ipilimumab. Some clones in this sample may be carry-over from other donors' samples.

The rearrangement links TRBV5-1 to TRBJ2-3; TRBD2 matches at 12 bases. This CDR3 region has 17 residues. V lost 4 bases to trimming and J lost 4 bases; unmatched junction nucleotides: 10. Germline-derived CDR1 and CDR2 are SGHRS and YFSETQ. Here the CDR3 reads CASSAQSSGGVPDTQYF. CDR3 in DNA: TGCGCCAGCAGCGCCCAATCTAGCGGGGGGGTCCCAGATACGCAGTATTTT.

V gene TRBV4-1 combines with J gene TRBJ1-1, with 8 nucleotides matching TRBD1. CDR3 size: 16 residues. Unmatched junction bases numbered 9, after V lost 2 bases and J lost 4 bases. CDR1 is MGHRA, CDR2 YSYEKL, per germline. The CDR3 nucleotides read TGCGCCAGCAGCCAAACACTACTCAGGGGGCCCACTGAAGCTTTCTTT. It encodes CASSQTLLRGPTEAFF.

Comment on this clone: Other DNA sequences in this sample translate to the same CDR3. The CDR3 region has the DNA TGTGCCAGCAGCTTAGACACGAACACTGAAGCTTTCTTT. It translates to CASSLDTNTEAFF. V gene TRBV7-6 combines with J gene TRBJ1-1; D uncertain. The CDR3 spans 13 residues. Trimming took off 1 base at V and 1 base at J, with 4 bases between the two ends. Germline V lookup: CDR1 SGHVS, CDR2 FNYEAQ.

V and J are TRBV9 and TRBJ2-5, with D possibly matching TRBD2 (5 bases). The CDR3 consists of 15 residues. V was cut by 3 bases and J by 4 bases, with 16 bases left in between. CDR1 is SGDLS, CDR2 YYNGEE, per germline. CDR3 loop: CASSAYPGSAETQYF. In nucleotides, the CDR3 is TGTGCCAGCAGCGCCTACCCGGGGTCCGCAGAGACCCAGTACTTC.

The V call is TRBV7-2, the J call TRBJ1-2, with TRBD1 matching over 7 bases. V was clipped by 5 bases and J by 1 base; unmatched bases: 7. CDR1 SGHTA and CDR2 FQGNSA come from the germline V gene. The CDR3 length is 15 residues. CDR3 nucleotide sequence: TGTGCCAGCAGCCCCTCGACAGGGAGTAACTATGGCTACACCTTC. Its translation: CASSPSTGSNYGYTF.

V and J are TRBV2 and TRBJ2-1; 14 nucleotides match TRBD2. The CDR3 is 15 amino acids. Germline loops: CDR1 SNHLY, CDR2 FYNNEI. Trimming at V came to 6 bases and at J to 7 bases, leaving 5 bases not matched to a gene. CDR3: CASRPGLAGVNEQFF. In DNA form, the CDR3 reads TGTGCCAGCAGACCGGGACTAGCGGGGGTAAATGAGCAGTTCTTC.

The chain recombines TRBV15 with TRBJ2-3; TRBD2 matches at 8 bases. The CDR3 totals 16 residues. The V segment lost 5 bases and the J segment 4 bases; nucleotides outside the gene matches: 11. Germline CDR1 and CDR2: LNHNV and YYDKDF (reference sequence). DNA for the CDR3: TGTGCCACCAGCTCAGGGACTAGAGGTTTTGCAGATACGCAGTATTTT. Amino acids: CATSSGTRGFADTQYF.

The sample holds a few counts of this clone. The rearrangement uses TRBV6-6 and TRBJ1-1; D remains ambiguous. V gave up 6 bases and J gave up 4 bases, with 9 bases separating them. The CDR3 has 12 residues. Germline CDR1 MNHNY, CDR2 SVGAGI (reference sequence). In DNA, the CDR3 is TGTGCCAGCAGCCCCCGGAGCACTGAAGCTTTCTTT. It encodes CASSPRSTEAFF.

V usage is TRBV6-1 and J usage is TRBJ2-6; D is undetermined. The germline V gene has CDR1 MNHNS and CDR2 SASEGT. With 3 bases removed from V and 1 base from J, the gap between germline ends came to 7 bases. The CDR3 totals 15 residues. The CDR3 protein is CASSDWGSGANVLTF. CDR3 DNA sequence: TGTGCCAGCAGTGACTGGGGTTCTGGGGCCAACGTCCTGACTTTC.

The CDR3 DNA reads TGTGCCAGCAGCTTAATCCCCCTAGAGCAGTTCTTC. This codes for CASSLIPLEQFF. The chain uses TRBV7-2 and TRBJ2-1, with D unresolved. Germline V gene lookup returns CDR1 SGHTA and CDR2 FQGNSA. With 2 bases removed from V and 10 bases from J, the gap between germline ends came to 9 bases. The length of the CDR3 is 12 residues.

This clone was observed a handful of times. The V and J genes are TRBV6-5 and TRBJ1-1, with D perhaps TRBD1 (5 bases). Trimming shortened V by 1 base and J by 4 bases, and 10 bases separated the two germline ends. Germline V gives CDR1 MNHEY, CDR2 SVGAGI. The CDR3 runs to 14 residues. The DNA of the CDR3 is TGTGCCAGCAGTTACTTGGGGGGGACCACTGAAGCTTTCTTT. It yields the protein CASSYLGGTTEAFF.

The chain employs TRBV6-5 and TRBJ1-5; maybe TRBD1 (5 bases). The CDR3 covers 14 residues. V lost 2 bases and J 3 bases, leaving 8 bases between the germline ends. Germline V gene data show CDR1 as MNHEY and CDR2 as SVGAGI. The CDR3 DNA is TGTGCCAGCAGTTACCGGGACTACAATCAGCCCCAGCATTTT. The encoded protein is CASSYRDYNQPQHF.

This sequence joins TRBV6-5 and TRBJ2-5; 10 nucleotides match TRBD2. Germline V gene data show CDR1 as MNHEY and CDR2 as SVGAGI. The CDR3 runs to 16 residues. V shed 2 bases and J 2 bases; nucleotides not matched to a gene: 5. The CDR3: CASSYNLAGVQETQYF. DNA of the CDR3: TGTGCCAGCAGTTACAATCTAGCGGGGGTGCAAGAGACCCAGTACTTC.

This clone was detected only a few times. The CDR3, as DNA: TGTGCCAGCAGCTTAGCTGGCAGGAACGCACACACCATATATTTT. As protein: CASSLAGRNAHTIYF. This chain joins TRBV7-2 and TRBJ1-3; D unclear. Trimming shortened V by 0 bases and J by 8 bases, and 14 bases separated the two germline ends. Germline V gives CDR1 SGHTA, CDR2 FQGNSA. This CDR3 comprises 15 residues.

CDR3 protein: CASSHSFSSGANVLTF. DNA for the CDR3: TGCGCCAGCAGCCATTCATTCTCTTCTGGGGCCAACGTCCTGACTTTC. The chain employs TRBV4-3 and TRBJ2-6; D call uncertain. V was shortened by 3 bases and J by 1 base, with 10 bases between the two germline ends. The CDR3 has 16 amino acids. In germline, CDR1 is LGHNA, CDR2 YSLEER.

The chain has TRBV18 and TRBJ2-2; 8 nucleotides agree with TRBD1. Losses at the gene ends were 1 base for V and 4 bases for J; bases not matched to a gene: 2. There are 15 residues in the CDR3. CDR1 and CDR2 (germline): KGHSH, LQKENI. CDR3 sequence (DNA): TGTGCCAGCTCACCACGACAGGGGAGCACCGGGGAGCTGTTTTTT. Translation: CASSPRQGSTGELFF.

The CDR3 coding sequence is TGTGCCAGCAGCGTAACTAATGGCATTGGATTCGAAAAACTGTTTTTT. Translation gives CASSVTNGIGFEKLFF. The chain combines TRBV9 with TRBJ1-4; D unclear. The CDR3 length is 16 residues. Germline CDR1 and CDR2: SGDLS and YYNGEE. Trimming took 1 base from V and 8 from J, leaving 18 bases between them.

This chain uses TRBV21-1 with TRBJ2-7. TRBV21-1 corresponds to a pseudogene. The CDR3 is made up of 14 amino acids. In DNA form, the CDR3 reads TGTGCCAGCAGGGGCGGAAGGAGCGCCTACGAGCAGTACTTC. It specifies CASRGGRSAYEQYF.

J is TRBJ1-2 and V is TRBV2; 9 bases align to TRBD1. The CDR3 is 14 residues long. The J segment lost 3 bases and the V segment lost 7 bases, leaving 6 bases of the junction unmatched. CDR1 is SNHLY and CDR2 is FYNNEI in the germline V gene. In nucleotides, the CDR3 is TGTGCCAGCATAAGGGACAGGGTGGACTATGGCTACACCTTC. Its translation is CASIRDRVDYGYTF.

V is TRBV19 and J is TRBJ2-2; TRBD2 might be the D (6 bases). Trimming stripped 8 bases from V and 0 bases from J, with 13 bases between. This CDR3 is 15 amino acids long. Germline V gene data show CDR1 as LNHDA and CDR2 as SQIVND (reference sequence). The CDR3 sequence is CASQGGLTNTGELFF. The DNA for the CDR3 is TGTGCCAGTCAGGGAGGACTAACGAACACCGGGGAGCTGTTTTTT.

This clone has only a few counts. V is TRBV11-3 and J is TRBJ2-7; TRBD1 is a possible D gene (7 bases). The CDR3 consists of 14 residues. Between the trimmed V and J ends, which lost 4 bases and 2 bases, there was a span of 12 bases. Germline CDR1 reads SGHNT; CDR2 reads YENEEA. The CDR3 region has the DNA TGTGCCAGCAGCTCAGGGGGGCCCCCCTACGAGCAGTACTTC. Translated, it gives CASSSGGPPYEQYF.

This chain links TRBV4-3 with TRBJ1-4, with 7 positions matching TRBD1. The CDR3 is made up of 13 amino acids. J was trimmed by 5 bases and V by 4 bases; bases with no gene match: 1. The germline V gene has CDR1 LGHNA and CDR2 YSLEER. This CDR3 reads CASSRDRNEKLFF. CDR3 sequence (DNA): TGCGCCAGCAGCCGGGACAGAAATGAAAAACTGTTTTTT.

V and J are TRBV5-1 and TRBJ2-7; perhaps TRBD1 as D (6 bases). CDR3 length equals 14 residues. Germline CDR1 is SGHRS and CDR2 is YFSETQ. The V end was cut by 1 base, the J end by 5 bases, with 13 bases between. CDR3 in amino acids: CASSLLTGSNEQYF. The CDR3 coding sequence is TGCGCCAGCAGCTTGCTCACAGGGTCAAACGAGCAGTACTTC.

The chain couples TRBV7-3 to TRBJ2-7; D remains ambiguous. Germline assignment: CDR1 SGHTA and CDR2 FQGTGA. Trimming removed 5 bases at V and 7 bases at J, with 15 bases between. The CDR3 is 13 residues long. The CDR3 sequence is CASSPGPREEQYF. As DNA, the CDR3 is TGTGCCAGCAGCCCCGGGCCCCGTGAAGAGCAGTACTTC.

This chain links TRBV4-3 with TRBJ2-3; D ambiguous. Germline loops: CDR1 LGHNA, CDR2 YSLEER. Deletions cut 4 bases from V and 4 bases from J, with 3 bases between. The CDR3 is 11 amino acids. CDR3 nucleotides: TGCGCCAGCAGCCTCGCAGATACGCAGTATTTT. It is translated as CASSLADTQYF.

The chain couples TRBV9 to TRBJ1-4; 10 nucleotides match TRBD1. The CDR3 sequence is 15 residues long. Trimming removed 0 bases from V and 7 bases from J; junction bases left unmatched: 3. In germline, CDR1 is SGDLS, CDR2 YYNGEE. CDR3: CASSVDGTGVEKLFF. CDR3 bases: TGTGCCAGCAGCGTAGATGGGACAGGGGTTGAAAAACTGTTTTTT.